Here is one TCR beta chain with its context. What it binds is unknown. This may be a read error: a much more frequent sequence differs by one nucleotide. Each CDR3 protein gets one entry after TCRdb re-called the multiplex PCR reads with MiXCR. The table lists 30,000 to 40,000 distinct CDR3 sequences, 35% to 45% of them singletons. CDR1 and CDR2 (germline): PRHDT, FYEKMQ (reference sequence). The CDR3 runs to 16 residues. This entry belongs to a study of breast tumors, draining lymph nodes, adjacent tissues. Study results and caveats: Findings are consistent with lymph node origin and intratumoral expansion of most tumor T cells. Tumor T cell lymph node origin was a supported hypothesis, not proven. Compared with lymph nodes, tumors were less diverse; compared with nontumor tissue, more. Compared with basal-like, luminal-like tumors shared significantly more repertoire with nontumor tissue.

This chain links TRBV13 with TRBJ2-3; TRBD1 matches 10 bases. The TCR originated in a female donor with breast cancer. Some clones in this sample may be carry-over from other donors' samples. Sample: breast tumor tissue. Here the CDR3 reads CASSSPGQGRADTQNF. In nucleotides, the CDR3 is TGTGCCAGCAGCTCCCCGGGACAGGGGAGGGCAGATACGCAGAATTTT.